This is a list of T cell receptor beta chains from one sample in a study of T cells after yellow fever vaccination. A single record per CDR3 protein comes from TCRdb applying MiXCR to the 5' RACE reads. The table records over 250,000 distinct CDR3 sequences, about 5.2% of them present only once. The sequenced sample was CD4+ T cells sorted from PBMCs, obtained on the day of the yellow fever booster vaccination. The receptors derive from a young man who received the YFV17D yellow fever vaccine. Each CDR3 is given without its conserved first and last residue.

cdr3_length	v_call	cdr3_aa
13	TRBV4-1	ASSQEQGGYTEAF
12	TRBV4-2	ASTLSVGRYEQY
16	TRBV18	ASSPRWGSPTGANVLT
10	TRBV12-2	ASRSTCGGYT
15	TRBV5-1	ASSLVQRGHSYNEQF
12	TRBV20-1	SALQTGYNSPLH
14	TRBV7-2	ASSPRLAGRTDTQY
13	TRBV7-2	ASSDTGTNTGELF
11	TRBV6-5	ASTGQGNEKLF
11	TRBV28	ASVSSLNQPQH
15	TRBV5-1	ASSPLADRENTGELF
13	TRBV18	ASSLTRTGVNIQY
14	TRBV6-5	ASRRLGSGGSVSQY
10	TRBV19	ASGDRGAEAF
17	TRBV7-6	ASSFPLARSGGATDTQY
9	TRBV7-2	ASSVDRGAF
12	TRBV4-1	ASSQDRGYEKLF
15	TRBV6-4	ASSDRLAALNTGELF
13	TRBV7-2	ASSPWAGGVDTQY
12	TRBV7-2	ASSSDRGRTEAF
16	TRBV5-6	ASSPAGQGALGANVLT
14	TRBV4-1	ASSPPTAKPYNEQF
13	TRBV20-1	SARDRRSSYNEQF
11	TRBV2	ASRDRGPGTIY
14	TRBV4-3	ASSHYWRGLTDTQY
12	TRBV29-1	SVGIGGIGTEAF
14	TRBV7-2	ASSLAGGGGRNIQY
12	TRBV7-2	ASSLVAQFYGYT
11	TRBV19	AETPRFGETQY
9	TRBV6-5	ASSAYTEAF
14	TRBV7-2	ASSLGGETGIYGYT
13	TRBV4-3	ASSQVQGPGYGYT
11	TRBV5-1	ASSLTYMETQY
15	TRBV18	ASSKFSGQTAYNEQF
13	TRBV6-5	ASSSWGSGLNEQF
13	TRBV7-9	ASSGRQGRNSPLH
13	TRBV3-1	ASSQGVGGAAEQF
12	TRBV29-1	SARPGAPNTEAF
14	TRBV5-1	ASSLGGTSGANVLT
12	TRBV12-3/TRBV12-4	ASGTPLRTRDYT
12	TRBV7-2	ASSLSNGQETQY
13	TRBV6-5	ASARLAGWADTQY
14	TRBV7-9	ASSSTDLPTTDTQY
12	TRBV27	ASSLWDRAETQY